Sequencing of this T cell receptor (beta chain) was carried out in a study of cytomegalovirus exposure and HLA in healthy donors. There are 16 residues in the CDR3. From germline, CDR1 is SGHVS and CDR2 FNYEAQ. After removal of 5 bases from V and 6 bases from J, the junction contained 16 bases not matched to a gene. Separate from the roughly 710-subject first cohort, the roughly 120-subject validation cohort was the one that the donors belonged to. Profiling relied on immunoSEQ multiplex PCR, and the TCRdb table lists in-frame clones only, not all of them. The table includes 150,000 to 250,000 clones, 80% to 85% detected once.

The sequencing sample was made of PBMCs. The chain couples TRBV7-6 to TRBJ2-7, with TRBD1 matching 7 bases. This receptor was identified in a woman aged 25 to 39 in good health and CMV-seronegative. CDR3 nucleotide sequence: TGTGCCAGCAGCCTCAATGGGGCAGGGGGTATCGGCGAGCAGTACTTC. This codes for CASSLNGAGGIGEQYF.